Sequencing of this TCR beta chain was carried out in a study of T-cell reconstitution after alpha-beta-depleted transplantation in children. This CDR3 is built from 16 residues. Trimming removed 0 bases at V and 2 bases at J, with 14 bases between. The germline V gene has CDR1 DFQATT and CDR2 SNEGSKA (reference sequence). Study-wide points: Expanded graft clones, several hundred of them, were reportedly the source of alpha-beta T cells about two months after transplant. Day-60 TCRbeta diversity that was high in some patients was derived from surviving recipient T cells and thymic progenitors. T-cell numbers and diversity, one year after transplant, stemmed largely from T cells that were newly produced.

Unique molecular identifiers were used in preparing the TCRbeta library. Each CDR3 protein gets one entry after TCRdb re-called the PCR reads with MiXCR. This table has some 300,000 distinct CDR3 sequences, almost 8% appearing once. Worth noting for this clonotype: Its antigen is still unknown.

The chain links TRBV20-1 to TRBJ2-1; the D gene could be TRBD1 or TRBD2 (6 bases each). This TCR was recovered from a female patient aged 2-9 years who had a stem cell transplant for Fanconi anemia, so the T cells may come from the graft donor. Source: peripheral blood, taken 360 days after TCRalphabeta/CD19-depleted stem cell transplant. CDR3 loop: CSARDYGGYPYNEQFF. CDR3 nucleotide sequence: TGCAGTGCTAGAGATTACGGGGGCTACCCCTACAATGAGCAGTTCTTC.